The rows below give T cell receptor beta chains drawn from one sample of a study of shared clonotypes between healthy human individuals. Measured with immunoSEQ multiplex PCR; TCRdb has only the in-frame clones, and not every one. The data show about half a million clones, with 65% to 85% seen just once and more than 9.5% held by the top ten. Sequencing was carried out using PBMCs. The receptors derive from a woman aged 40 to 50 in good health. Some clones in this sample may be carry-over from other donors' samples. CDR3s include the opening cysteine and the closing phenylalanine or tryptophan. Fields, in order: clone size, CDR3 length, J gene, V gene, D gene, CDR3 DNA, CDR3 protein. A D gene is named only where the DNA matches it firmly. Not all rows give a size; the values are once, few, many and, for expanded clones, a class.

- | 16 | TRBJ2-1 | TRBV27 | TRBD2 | TGTGCCAGCAGTTTATCCCCTAGCGGCCTCAAGAATGAGCAGTTCTTC | CASSLSPSGLKNEQFF
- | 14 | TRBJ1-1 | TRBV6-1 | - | TGTGCCAGCAGTGAAATTCAGGGAGGAACTGAAGCTTTCTTT | CASSEIQGGTEAFF
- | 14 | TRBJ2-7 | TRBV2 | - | TGTGCCAGCAGCTCGGACATCGCTACCTACGAGCAGTACTTC | CASSSDIATYEQYF
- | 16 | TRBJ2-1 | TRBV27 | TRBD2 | TGTGCCAGCAGTTCCCGGCCGGGACTAGCGTACAATGAGCAGTTCTTC | CASSSRPGLAYNEQFF
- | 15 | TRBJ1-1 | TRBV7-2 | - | TGTGCCAGCAGCTTAATCGCAGGAGTGAACACTGAAGCTTTCTTT | CASSLIAGVNTEAFF
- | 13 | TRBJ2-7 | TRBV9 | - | TGTGCCAGCAGCGTAGTCCCCGGAAGCGAGCAGTACTTC | CASSVVPGSEQYF
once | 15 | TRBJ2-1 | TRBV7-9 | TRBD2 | TGTGCCAGCAGTCCCCGGGAGGCGGGATACAATGAGCAGTTCTTC | CASSPREAGYNEQFF
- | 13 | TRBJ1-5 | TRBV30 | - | TGTGCCTGGAGTAGGGGGAACGGGCGGCCCCAGCATTTC | CAWSRGNGRPQHF
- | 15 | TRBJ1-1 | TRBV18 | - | TGTGCCAGCTCACTTTCTGAGGGGGGAGGCACTGAAGCTTTCTTT | CASSLSEGGGTEAFF
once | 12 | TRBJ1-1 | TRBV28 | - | TGTGCCAGCAGTCCCCGGCGTTCTCAAGCTTTCTTT | CASSPRRSQAFF
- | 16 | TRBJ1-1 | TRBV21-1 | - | TGTGCCAGCAGCAAAGCCGTAAGGAACATGAACACTGAAGCTTTCTTT | CASSKAVRNMNTEAFF
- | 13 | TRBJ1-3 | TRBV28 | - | TGTGCCAGCAGTCGCCACTCTGGAAACACCATATATTTT | CASSRHSGNTIYF
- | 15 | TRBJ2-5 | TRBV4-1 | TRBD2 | TGCGCCAGCAGCCCCCACGGGACTAGTTTGGAGACCCAGTACTTC | CASSPHGTSLETQYF
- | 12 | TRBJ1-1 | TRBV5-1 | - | TGCGCCAGCAGCGAGCCGACGGGAGAAGCTTTCTTT | CASSEPTGEAFF
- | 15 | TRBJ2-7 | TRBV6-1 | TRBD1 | TGTGCCAGCAGGTTACCGGGACAGCACCTACGGGAGCAGTACTTC | CASRLPGQHLREQYF
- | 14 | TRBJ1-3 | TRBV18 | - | TGTGCCAGCTCACCACGGGACCTTGGAAACACCATATATTTT | CASSPRDLGNTIYF
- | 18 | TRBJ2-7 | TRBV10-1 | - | TGCGCCAGCAGCGCCGGAGTCTGGGGATACACCGTACCCTACGAGCAGTACTTC | CASSAGVWGYTVPYEQYF
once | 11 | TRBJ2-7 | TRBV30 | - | TGTGCCTGGACTAGCAGGTACGAGCAGTACTTC | CAWTSRYEQYF
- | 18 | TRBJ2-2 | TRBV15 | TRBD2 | TGTGCCACCAGGGGACTAGCGGGAGATCGGTTTCGGCACCGGGGAGCTGTTTTT | CATRGLAGDRFRHRGAVF
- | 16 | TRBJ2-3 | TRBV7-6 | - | TGTGCCAGCAGCTTAGCGCAGGGACCAAGCACAGATACGCAGTATTTT | CASSLAQGPSTDTQYF
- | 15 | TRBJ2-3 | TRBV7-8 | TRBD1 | TGTGCCAGCAGTTCCCGACAGGGACCCACAGATACGCAGTATTTT | CASSSRQGPTDTQYF
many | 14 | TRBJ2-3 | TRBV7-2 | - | TGTGCCAGCAGCTTAGCCTACCACCAGGATACGCAGTATTTT | CASSLAYHQDTQYF
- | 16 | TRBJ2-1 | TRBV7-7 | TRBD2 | TGTGCTAGCAGCCCACAGGGACTAGCGGGAGCGAATGAGCAGTTCTTC | CASSPQGLAGANEQFF
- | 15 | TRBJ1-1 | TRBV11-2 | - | TGTGCCAGCAGCCCCTTTCCACGGATGAACACTGAAGCTTTCTTT | CASSPFPRMNTEAFF
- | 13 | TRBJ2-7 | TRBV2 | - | TGTGCCAGCAGCTCGGGATATTCCTACGAGCAGTACTTC | CASSSGYSYEQYF
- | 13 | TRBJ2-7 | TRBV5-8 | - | TGTGCCAGCAAGGAACGGGGAGTCTACGAGCAGTACTTC | CASKERGVYEQYF